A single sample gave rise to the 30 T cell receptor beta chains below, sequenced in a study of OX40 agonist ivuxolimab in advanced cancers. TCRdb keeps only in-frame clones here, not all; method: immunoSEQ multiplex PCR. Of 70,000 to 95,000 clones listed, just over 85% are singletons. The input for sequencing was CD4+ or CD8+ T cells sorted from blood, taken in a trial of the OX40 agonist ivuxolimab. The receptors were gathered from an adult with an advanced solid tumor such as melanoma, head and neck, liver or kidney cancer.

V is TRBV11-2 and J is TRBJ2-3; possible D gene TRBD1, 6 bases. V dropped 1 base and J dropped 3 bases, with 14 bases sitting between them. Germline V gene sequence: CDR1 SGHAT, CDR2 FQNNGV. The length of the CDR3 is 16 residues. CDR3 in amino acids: CASSLVAGDVTDTQYF. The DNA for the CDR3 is TGTGCCAGCAGCTTAGTCGCAGGGGATGTAACAGATACGCAGTATTTT.

CDR3 sequence: CASSRTEQETQYF. DNA of the CDR3: TGTGCCAGCAGCCGGACAGAACAAGAGACCCAGTACTTC. This chain connects TRBV5-4 to TRBJ2-5, with D tentatively TRBD1 (6 bases). The germline V and J ends were trimmed by 4 bases and 2 bases, with 9 bases remaining between them. This CDR3 is built from 13 residues. The V gene's germline CDR1 is SGHNT and CDR2 YYREEE (reference sequence).

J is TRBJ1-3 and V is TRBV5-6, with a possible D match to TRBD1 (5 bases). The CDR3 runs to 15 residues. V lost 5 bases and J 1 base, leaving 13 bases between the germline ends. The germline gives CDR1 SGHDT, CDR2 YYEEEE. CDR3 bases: TGTGCCAGCAGGGGCCCAGGGTGGTCTGGAAACACCATATATTTT. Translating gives CASRGPGWSGNTIYF.

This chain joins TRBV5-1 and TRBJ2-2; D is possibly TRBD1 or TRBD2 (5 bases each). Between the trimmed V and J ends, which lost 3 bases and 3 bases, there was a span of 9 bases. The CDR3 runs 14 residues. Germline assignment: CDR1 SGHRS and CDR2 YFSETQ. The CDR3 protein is CASSWDGDTGELFF. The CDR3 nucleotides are TGCGCCAGCAGCTGGGACGGAGACACCGGGGAGCTGTTTTTT.

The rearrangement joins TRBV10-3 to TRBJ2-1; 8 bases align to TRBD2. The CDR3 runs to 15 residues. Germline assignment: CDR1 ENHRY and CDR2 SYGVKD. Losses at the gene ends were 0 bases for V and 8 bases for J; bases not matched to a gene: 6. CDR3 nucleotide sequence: TGTGCCATCAGTGAGTCTAGCGGGACGGTAGATGAGCAGTTCTTC. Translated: CAISESSGTVDEQFF.

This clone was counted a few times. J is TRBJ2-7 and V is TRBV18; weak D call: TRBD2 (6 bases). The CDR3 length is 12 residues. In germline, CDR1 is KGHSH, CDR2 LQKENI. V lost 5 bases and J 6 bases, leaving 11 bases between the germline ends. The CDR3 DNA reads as TGTGCCAGCTCAATTGAGCGGGCCGAGCAGTACTTC. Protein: CASSIERAEQYF. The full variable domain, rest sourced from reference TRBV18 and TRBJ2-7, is NAGVMQNPRHLVRRRGQEARLRCSPMKGHSHVYWYRQLPEEGLKFMVYLQKENIIDESGMPKERFSAEFPKEGPSILRIQQVVRGDSAAYFCASSIERAEQYFGPGTRLTVT.

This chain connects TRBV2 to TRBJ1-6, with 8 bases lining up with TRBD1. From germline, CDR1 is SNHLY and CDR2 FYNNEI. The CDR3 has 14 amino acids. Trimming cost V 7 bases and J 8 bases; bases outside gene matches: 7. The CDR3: CASKQDRGDSPLHF. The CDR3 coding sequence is TGTGCCAGCAAACAAGACAGGGGTGATTCACCCCTCCACTTT.

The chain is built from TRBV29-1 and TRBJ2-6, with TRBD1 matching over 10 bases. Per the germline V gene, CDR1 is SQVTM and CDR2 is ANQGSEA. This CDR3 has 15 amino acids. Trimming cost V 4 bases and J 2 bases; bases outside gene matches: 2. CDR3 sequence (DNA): TGCAGCGTTGGAGGGACAGGGGCTGGGGCCAACGTCCTGACTTTC. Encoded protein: CSVGGTGAGANVLTF.

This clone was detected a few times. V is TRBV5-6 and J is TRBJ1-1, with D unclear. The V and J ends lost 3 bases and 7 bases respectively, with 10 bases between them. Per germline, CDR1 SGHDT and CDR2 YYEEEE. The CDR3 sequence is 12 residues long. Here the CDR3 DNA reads TGTGCCAGCAGCTGGGGAGGATTTGAAGCTTTCTTT. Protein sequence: CASSWGGFEAFF.

The CDR3 DNA is TGTGCCATCAGTGAGTACGGGTTTCGCGAGCAGTTCTTC. This codes for CAISEYGFREQFF. The chain links TRBV10-3 to TRBJ2-1; D is ambiguous. Germline V lookup: CDR1 ENHRY, CDR2 SYGVKD. V lost 1 base and J lost 10, with 11 bases in between. The CDR3 consists of 13 residues.

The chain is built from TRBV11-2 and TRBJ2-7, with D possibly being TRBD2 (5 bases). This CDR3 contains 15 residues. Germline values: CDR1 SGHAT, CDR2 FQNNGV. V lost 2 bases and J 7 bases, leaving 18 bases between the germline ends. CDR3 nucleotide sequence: TGTGCCAGCAGCTTATACCTGGGTACCTCGGGAGAGCAGTACTTC. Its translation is CASSLYLGTSGEQYF.

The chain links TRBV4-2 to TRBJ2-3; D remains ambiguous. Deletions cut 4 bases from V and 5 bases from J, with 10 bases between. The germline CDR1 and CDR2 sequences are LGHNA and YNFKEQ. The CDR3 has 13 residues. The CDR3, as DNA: TGTGCCAGCAGCCTTAGTGATGTAGATACGCAGTATTTT. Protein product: CASSLSDVDTQYF.

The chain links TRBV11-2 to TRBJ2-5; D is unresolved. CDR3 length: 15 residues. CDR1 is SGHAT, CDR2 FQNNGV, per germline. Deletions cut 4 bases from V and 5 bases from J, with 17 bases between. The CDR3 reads CASSSPPHWDETQYF. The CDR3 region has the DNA TGTGCCAGCAGCTCTCCCCCCCACTGGGATGAGACCCAGTACTTC.

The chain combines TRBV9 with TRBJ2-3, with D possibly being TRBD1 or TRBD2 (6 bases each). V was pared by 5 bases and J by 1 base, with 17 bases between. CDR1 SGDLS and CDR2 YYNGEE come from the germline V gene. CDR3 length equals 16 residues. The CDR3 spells CASRRPQGGCTDTQYF. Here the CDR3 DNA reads TGTGCCAGCAGGAGGCCACAGGGAGGATGCACAGATACGCAGTATTTT.

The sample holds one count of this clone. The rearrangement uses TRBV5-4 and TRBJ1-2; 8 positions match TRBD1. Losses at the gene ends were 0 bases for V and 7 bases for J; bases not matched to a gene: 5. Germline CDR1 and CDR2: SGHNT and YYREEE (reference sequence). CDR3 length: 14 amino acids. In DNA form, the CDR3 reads TGTGCCAGCAGCTTGGCCGACAGGGGTGTTGGCTACACCTTC. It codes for CASSLADRGVGYTF. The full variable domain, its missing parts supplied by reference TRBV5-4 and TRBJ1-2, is ETGVTQSPTHLIKTRGQQVTLRCSSQSGHNTVSWYQQALGQGPQFIFQYYREEENGRGNFPPRFSGLQFPNYSSELNVNALELDDSALYLCASSLADRGVGYTFGSGTRLTVV.

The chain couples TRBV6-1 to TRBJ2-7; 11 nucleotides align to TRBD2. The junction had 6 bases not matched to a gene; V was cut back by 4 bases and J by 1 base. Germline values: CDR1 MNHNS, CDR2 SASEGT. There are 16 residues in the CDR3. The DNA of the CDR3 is TGTGCCAGCAGTGCTTATAGCGGGGGGGGATCCTACGAGCAGTACTTC. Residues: CASSAYSGGGSYEQYF.

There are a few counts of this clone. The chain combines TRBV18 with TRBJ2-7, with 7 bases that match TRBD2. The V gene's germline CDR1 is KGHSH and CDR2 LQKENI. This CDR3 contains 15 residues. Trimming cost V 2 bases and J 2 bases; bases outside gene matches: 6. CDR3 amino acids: CASSPGTNGAYEQYF. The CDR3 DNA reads TGTGCCAGCTCACCAGGGACTAACGGGGCCTACGAGCAGTACTTC.

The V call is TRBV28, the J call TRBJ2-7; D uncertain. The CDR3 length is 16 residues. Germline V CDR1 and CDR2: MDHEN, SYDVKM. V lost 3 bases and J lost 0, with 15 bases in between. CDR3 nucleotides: TGTGCCAGCAGTTTGGCCGCTCAAAGGAGCTCCTACGAGCAGTACTTC. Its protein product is CASSLAAQRSSYEQYF.

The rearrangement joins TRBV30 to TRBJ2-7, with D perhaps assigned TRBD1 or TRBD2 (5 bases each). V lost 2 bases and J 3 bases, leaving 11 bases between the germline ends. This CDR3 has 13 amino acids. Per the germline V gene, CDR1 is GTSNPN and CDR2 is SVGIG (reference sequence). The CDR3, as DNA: TGTGCCTGGAGTTCGGGACCCAACTACGAGCAGTACTTC. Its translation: CAWSSGPNYEQYF.

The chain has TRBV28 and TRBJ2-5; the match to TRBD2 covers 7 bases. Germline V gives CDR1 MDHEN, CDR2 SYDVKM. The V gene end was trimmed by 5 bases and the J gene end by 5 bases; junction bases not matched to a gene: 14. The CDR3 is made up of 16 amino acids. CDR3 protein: CASSGVGEGRRETQYF. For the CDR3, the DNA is TGTGCCAGCAGTGGGGTCGGGGAGGGGAGACGGGAGACCCAGTACTTC. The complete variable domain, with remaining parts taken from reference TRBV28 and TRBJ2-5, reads DVKVTQSSRYLVKRTGEKVFLECVQDMDHENMFWYRQDPGLGLRLIYFSYDVKMKEKGDIPEGYSVSREKKERFSLILESASTNQTSMYLCASSGVGEGRRETQYFGPGTRLLVL.

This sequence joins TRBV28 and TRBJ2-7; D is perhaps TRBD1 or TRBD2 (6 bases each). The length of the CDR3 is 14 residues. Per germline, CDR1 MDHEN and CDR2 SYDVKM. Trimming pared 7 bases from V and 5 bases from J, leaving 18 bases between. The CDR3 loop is CASNPAGGFHEQYF. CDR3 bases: TGTGCCAGCAACCCGGCCGGGGGCTTCCACGAGCAGTACTTC.

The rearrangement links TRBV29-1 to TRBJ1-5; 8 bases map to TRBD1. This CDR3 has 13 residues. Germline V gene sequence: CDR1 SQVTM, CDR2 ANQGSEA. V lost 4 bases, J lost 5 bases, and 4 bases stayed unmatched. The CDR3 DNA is TGCAGCGTTGCAGAGGACAGGGATCAGCCCCAGCATTTT. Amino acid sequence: CSVAEDRDQPQHF.

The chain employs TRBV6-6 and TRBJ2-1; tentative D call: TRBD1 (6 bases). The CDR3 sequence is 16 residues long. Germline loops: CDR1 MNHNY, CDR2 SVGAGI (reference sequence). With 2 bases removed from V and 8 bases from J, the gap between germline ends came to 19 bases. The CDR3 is CASSYGGATSWDEQFF. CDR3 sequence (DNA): TGTGCCAGCAGTTACGGGGGCGCGACGAGTTGGGATGAGCAGTTCTTC.

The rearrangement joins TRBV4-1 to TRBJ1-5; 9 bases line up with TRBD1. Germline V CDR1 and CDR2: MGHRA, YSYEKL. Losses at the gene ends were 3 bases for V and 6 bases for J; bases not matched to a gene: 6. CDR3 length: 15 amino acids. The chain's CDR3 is CASSHGTGIRQPQHF. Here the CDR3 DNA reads TGCGCCAGCAGCCACGGGACAGGGATCCGTCAGCCCCAGCATTTT.

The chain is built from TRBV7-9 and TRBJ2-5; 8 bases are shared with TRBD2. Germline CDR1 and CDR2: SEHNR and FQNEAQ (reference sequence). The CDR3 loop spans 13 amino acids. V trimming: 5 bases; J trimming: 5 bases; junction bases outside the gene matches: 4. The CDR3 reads CASSQGLGETQYF. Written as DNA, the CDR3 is TGTGCCAGCAGCCAGGGACTAGGGGAGACCCAGTACTTC.

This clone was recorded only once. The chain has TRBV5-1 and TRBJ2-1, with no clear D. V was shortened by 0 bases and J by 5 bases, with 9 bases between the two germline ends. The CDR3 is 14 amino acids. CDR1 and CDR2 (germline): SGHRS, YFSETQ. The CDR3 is CASSLEQIHNEQFF. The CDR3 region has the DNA TGCGCCAGCAGCTTGGAGCAGATTCACAATGAGCAGTTCTTC.

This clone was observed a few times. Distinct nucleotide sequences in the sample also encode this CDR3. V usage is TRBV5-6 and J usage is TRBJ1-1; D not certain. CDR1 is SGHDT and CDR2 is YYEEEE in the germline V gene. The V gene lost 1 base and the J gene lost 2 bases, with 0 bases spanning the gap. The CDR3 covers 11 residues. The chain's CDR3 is CASSLNTEAFF. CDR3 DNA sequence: TGTGCCAGCAGCTTGAACACTGAAGCTTTCTTT.

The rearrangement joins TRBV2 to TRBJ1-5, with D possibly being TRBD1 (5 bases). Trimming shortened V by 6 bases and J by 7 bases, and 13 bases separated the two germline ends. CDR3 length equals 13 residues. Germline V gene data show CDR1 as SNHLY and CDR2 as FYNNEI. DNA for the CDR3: TGTGCCAGCAGGAGGGGCACCCCCCAGCCCCAGCATTTT. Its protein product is CASRRGTPQPQHF.

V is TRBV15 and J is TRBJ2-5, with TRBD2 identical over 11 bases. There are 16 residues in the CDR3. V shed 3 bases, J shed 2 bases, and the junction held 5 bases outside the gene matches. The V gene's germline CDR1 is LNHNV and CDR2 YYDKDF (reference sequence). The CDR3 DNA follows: TGTGCCACCAGCAGGGCGGGACTAGCGGTTCAAGAGACCCAGTACTTC. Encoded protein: CATSRAGLAVQETQYF.

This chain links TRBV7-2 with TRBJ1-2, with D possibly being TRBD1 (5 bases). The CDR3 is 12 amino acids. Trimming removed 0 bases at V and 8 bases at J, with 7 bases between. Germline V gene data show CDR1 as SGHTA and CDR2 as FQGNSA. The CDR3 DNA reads TGTGCCAGCAGCTTAGCCAGGGAAGGCTACACCTTC. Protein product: CASSLAREGYTF.